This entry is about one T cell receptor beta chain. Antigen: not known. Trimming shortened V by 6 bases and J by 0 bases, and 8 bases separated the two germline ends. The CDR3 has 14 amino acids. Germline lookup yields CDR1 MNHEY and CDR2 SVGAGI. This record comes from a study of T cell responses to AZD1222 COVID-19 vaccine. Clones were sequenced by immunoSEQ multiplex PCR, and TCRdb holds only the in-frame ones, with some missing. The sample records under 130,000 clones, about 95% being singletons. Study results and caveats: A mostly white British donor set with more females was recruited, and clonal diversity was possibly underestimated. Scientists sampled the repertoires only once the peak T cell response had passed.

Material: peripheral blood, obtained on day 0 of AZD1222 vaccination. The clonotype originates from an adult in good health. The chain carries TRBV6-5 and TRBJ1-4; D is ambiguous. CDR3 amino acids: CASSLYATNEKLFF. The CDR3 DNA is TGTGCCAGCAGCCTCTATGCAACTAATGAAAAACTGTTTTTT.